One sample yielded the 20 T cell receptor beta chains listed below, sequenced in a study of neurological immune-mediated disorders. TCRdb fed the 5' RACE reads into MiXCR, producing one record per CDR3 protein. The table lists about 79,000 distinct CDR3 sequences, 13% to 15% of them singletons. Sequenced: PBMCs. The receptors were sampled from a woman aged 50 to 65 in good health.

This clonotype was seen at least ten times. J is TRBJ2-3 and V is TRBV12-3 or TRBV12-4, with unresolved D. The CDR3 has 15 amino acids. Deletions cut 6 bases from V and 2 bases from J, with 15 bases between. The CDR3 here is CASSSTRRNTDTQYF. CDR3 in DNA: TGTGCCAGCAGCTCTACTCGCAGAAACACAGATACGCAGTATTTT.

This sequence joins TRBV6-6 and TRBJ2-6; TRBD1 aligns across 12 bases. The CDR3 has 19 amino acids. The V gene's germline CDR1 is MNHNY and CDR2 SVGAGI (reference sequence). Trimming at V came to 0 bases and at J to 3 bases, leaving 6 bases not matched to a gene. CDR3 loop: CASSYSGRDRGRGANVLTF. In DNA, the CDR3 is TGTGCCAGCAGTTACTCGGGCCGGGACAGGGGGCGTGGGGCCAACGTCCTGACTTTC.

The chain joins TRBV20-1 to TRBJ1-5; D unresolved. The germline CDR1 and CDR2 sequences are DFQATT and SNEGSKA (reference sequence). The CDR3 contains 16 residues. The V end was cut by 1 base, the J end by 2 bases, with 15 bases between. The CDR3 coding sequence is TGCAGTGCTAGAGTGGCCGGGCTAGACGGCAATCAGCCCCAGCATTTT. This gives the protein CSARVAGLDGNQPQHF.

This clonotype was observed once. The V call is TRBV18, the J call TRBJ2-1; D is unresolved. The V gene's germline CDR1 is KGHSH and CDR2 LQKENI. This CDR3 comprises 15 residues. The ends were cut back, 4 bases at V and 7 bases at J, with 17 bases in the middle. CDR3 coding DNA: TGTGCCAGCTCACGAGTGAACCCATTAGGTAATGAGCAGTTCTTC. Its translation: CASSRVNPLGNEQFF.

The rearrangement uses TRBV5-1 and TRBJ2-1; D remains unclear. The ends were cut back, 5 bases at V and 2 bases at J, with 8 bases in the middle. The CDR3 is 13 residues long. Germline CDR1 reads SGHRS; CDR2 reads YFSETQ. The CDR3: CASRPDPYNEQFF. CDR3 DNA sequence: TGCGCCAGCAGACCGGACCCCTACAATGAGCAGTTCTTC.

This clonotype occurred a few times. The chain employs TRBV12-3 or TRBV12-4 and TRBJ2-5; D is uncertain. The CDR3 loop spans 13 amino acids. V was clipped by 3 bases and J by 5 bases, with 10 bases between them. This CDR3 reads CASSLRPRETQYF. For the CDR3, the DNA is TGTGCCAGCAGTTTGAGACCGAGGGAGACCCAGTACTTC.

This clonotype was picked up many times. V gene TRBV20-1 combines with J gene TRBJ2-7; 13 bases match TRBD2. With V trimmed by 5 bases and J by 3 bases, 1 base remained unmatched. This CDR3 contains 13 residues. Germline V gene data show CDR1 as DFQATT and CDR2 as SNEGSKA (reference sequence). The CDR3 region has the DNA TGCAGTGCTGGACTAGCGGGAGACTACGAGCAGTACTTC. This sequence encodes CSAGLAGDYEQYF.

The genes are TRBV18 and TRBJ2-5, with 8 bases lining up with TRBD1. The trim removed 0 bases at V and 4 bases at J, leaving 4 bases unmatched. The CDR3 loop spans 15 amino acids. Germline V gene lookup returns CDR1 KGHSH and CDR2 LQKENI. The CDR3 sequence is CASSPPQQGAETQYF. CDR3 sequence (DNA): TGTGCCAGCTCACCACCCCAGCAGGGGGCAGAGACCCAGTACTTC.

The CDR3 region has the DNA TGTGCCAGCAGCTTAGAATGGTCCGAGCAGTACTTC. Translation gives CASSLEWSEQYF. The chain recombines TRBV7-2 with TRBJ2-7; unclear D gene. CDR1 and CDR2 from the germline V gene are SGHTA and FQGNSA. The CDR3 runs 12 residues. V was shortened by 1 base and J by 6 bases, with 7 bases between the two germline ends.

This clonotype occurred many times. The chain carries TRBV18 and TRBJ1-2; TRBD1 might be the D (6 bases). Germline CDR1 is KGHSH and CDR2 is LQKENI. With 5 bases removed from V and 10 bases from J, the gap between germline ends came to 14 bases. The CDR3 covers 12 residues. The CDR3 loop reads CASSRPQGPYTF. Here the CDR3 DNA reads TGTGCCAGCTCAAGGCCGCAGGGGCCCTACACCTTC.

This clonotype was seen at least ten times. This rearrangement joins TRBV24-1 to TRBJ2-6, with 7 bases aligning to TRBD2. Germline V lookup: CDR1 KGHDR, CDR2 SFDVKD. The trim removed 4 bases at V and 4 bases at J, leaving 9 bases unmatched. The CDR3 has 17 amino acids. The chain's CDR3 is CATSDPGRGSGANVLTF. CDR3 nucleotides: TGTGCCACCAGTGACCCAGGGCGGGGGTCCGGGGCCAACGTCCTGACTTTC.

At least ten counts were recorded for this clonotype. The CDR3 DNA follows: TGTGCCAGCAAAGCGAGGGCGGCAGCAGATACGCAGTATTTT. Translation: CASKARAAADTQYF. The V call is TRBV7-2, the J call TRBJ2-3; maybe TRBD2 (5 bases). V lost 7 bases and J 4 bases, leaving 15 bases between the germline ends. Per germline, CDR1 SGHTA and CDR2 FQGNSA. CDR3 length: 14 residues.

This clonotype was seen repeatedly, ten times or more. V gene TRBV12-3 or TRBV12-4 combines with J gene TRBJ1-4, with D uncertain. The germline V and J ends were trimmed by 2 bases and 5 bases, with 6 bases remaining between them. The CDR3 runs 13 residues. The CDR3: CASSLTDNEKLFF. CDR3 DNA: TGTGCCAGCAGTTTAACGGACAATGAAAAACTGTTTTTT.

There are a few counts of this clonotype. This rearrangement joins TRBV5-1 to TRBJ2-5; 9 bases are shared with TRBD2. With 1 base clipped from V and 0 bases from J, the junction kept 7 bases outside the gene matches. CDR1 SGHRS and CDR2 YFSETQ come from the germline V gene. The CDR3 is 17 residues long. CDR3 amino acids: CASSLSGASGNQETQYF. As DNA, the CDR3 is TGCGCCAGCAGCTTGAGCGGCGCTAGCGGGAACCAAGAGACCCAGTACTTC.

Comment on this clonotype: This may be a read error: a much more frequent sequence differs by one nucleotide. The chain combines TRBV5-1 with TRBJ2-1; TRBD1 matches 7 bases. Trimming at V came to 3 bases and at J to 4 bases, leaving 4 bases not matched to a gene. Per germline, CDR1 SGHRS and CDR2 YFSETQ. The CDR3 consists of 14 residues. The CDR3 DNA is TGCGCCAGCAGCTACGGGACAGAATACAATGAGCAGTTCTTC. This encodes CASSYGTEYNEQFF. The full variable domain, rest sourced from reference TRBV5-1 and TRBJ2-1, is KAGVTQTPRYLIKTRGQQVTLSCSPISGHRSVSWYQQTPGQGLQFLFEYFSETQRNKGNFPGRFSGRQFSNSRSEMNVSTLELGDSALYLCASSYGTEYNEQFFGPGTRLTVL.

This clonotype was counted ten times or more. The chain uses TRBV12-3 or TRBV12-4 and TRBJ1-1; D is perhaps TRBD1 (6 bases). The ends were cut back, 0 bases at V and 4 bases at J, with 12 bases in the middle. The CDR3 length is 15 residues. The CDR3 DNA is TGTGCCAGCAGTTTAGCAAGACAGGAGGTCACTGAAGCTTTCTTT. Translation gives CASSLARQEVTEAFF.

This clonotype was observed a few times. The chain recombines TRBV13 with TRBJ2-1, with TRBD1 matching 7 bases. Germline V gives CDR1 PRHDT, CDR2 FYEKMQ (reference sequence). The CDR3 has 15 amino acids. V shed 5 bases, J shed 9 bases, and the junction held 13 bases outside the gene matches. CDR3 amino acids: CASSRRARGLGEQFF. The CDR3 DNA sequence: TGTGCCAGCAGCCGAAGGGCTAGGGGGCTGGGTGAGCAGTTCTTC. Supplemented by reference TRBV13 and TRBJ2-1, the full variable domain reads AAGVIQSPRHLIKEKRETATLKCYPIPRHDTVYWYQQGPGQDPQFLISFYEKMQSDKGSIPDRFSAQQFSDYHSELNMSSLELGDSALYFCASSRRARGLGEQFFGPGTRLTVL.

This clonotype was recorded at least ten times. The chain uses TRBV5-1 and TRBJ1-1; the D gene is possibly TRBD1 (5 bases). V was cut by 0 bases and J by 3 bases, with 12 bases left in between. Germline lookup yields CDR1 SGHRS and CDR2 YFSETQ. The CDR3 has 15 residues. The CDR3 sequence is CASSLEAPGYTEAFF. CDR3 coding DNA: TGCGCCAGCAGCTTGGAGGCCCCAGGGTACACTGAAGCTTTCTTT. Combining the CDR3 with reference TRBV5-1 and TRBJ1-1 gives the whole variable domain KAGVTQTPRYLIKTRGQQVTLSCSPISGHRSVSWYQQTPGQGLQFLFEYFSETQRNKGNFPGRFSGRQFSNSRSEMNVSTLELGDSALYLCASSLEAPGYTEAFFGQGTRLTVV.

The rearrangement joins TRBV20-1 to TRBJ2-7; no firm D call. Germline-derived CDR1 and CDR2 are DFQATT and SNEGSKA (reference sequence). V was shortened by 3 bases and J by 4 bases, with 10 bases between the two germline ends. The CDR3 totals 12 residues. CDR3 coding DNA: TGCAGTGCTAGCAGAGGAGAATACGAGCAGTACTTC. This encodes CSASRGEYEQYF.

This clonotype was detected once. CDR3: CSRVGALLCGCRVISGNEQFF. In DNA, the CDR3 is TGCAGCCGGGTGGGAGCCCTATTATGCGGGTGTCGGGTGATTTCAGGCAATGAGCAGTTCTTC. V usage is TRBV29-1 and J usage is TRBJ2-1; D might be TRBD2 (5 bases). This CDR3 has 21 amino acids. V gave up 8 bases and J gave up 6 bases, with 41 bases separating them. Germline V gene data show CDR1 as SQVTM and CDR2 as ANQGSEA.